Listed here are 21 T cell receptor beta chains from one sample, sequenced in a study of cytomegalovirus exposure and HLA in healthy donors. A multiplex PCR was run with 60 Vbeta primers and 13 Jbeta primers. The assay was immunoSEQ multiplex PCR, and TCRdb's table has in-frame clones only and misses some. The table has roughly 76,000 clones, approximately 79% seen once; the top ten hold roughly 2.5%. The specimen was PBMCs. Receptors originate from a man younger than 45 in good health and CMV-seronegative.

This chain joins TRBV10-3 and TRBJ2-3; 7 bases agree with TRBD2. There are 16 residues in the CDR3. CDR1 ENHRY and CDR2 SYGVKD come from the germline V gene. Losses at the gene ends were 2 bases for V and 2 bases for J; bases not matched to a gene: 7. The CDR3, as DNA: TGTGCCATCAGTGAGGGCGGGAGTACCCTCACAGATACGCAGTATTTT. Protein product: CAISEGGSTLTDTQYF.

The rearrangement joins TRBV27 to TRBJ2-7, with 11 bases identical to TRBD2. After removal of 2 bases from V and 5 bases from J, the junction contained 5 bases not matched to a gene. The CDR3 contains 15 residues. Germline V CDR1 and CDR2: MNHEY, SMNVEV (reference sequence). In DNA form, the CDR3 reads TGTGCCAGCAGTTTAGTTAGCGGGGGGGGCCACGAGCAGTACTTC. This translates into CASSLVSGGGHEQYF.

The rearrangement links TRBV19 to TRBJ2-3; D may be TRBD1 (5 bases). The CDR3 spans 16 residues. V was trimmed by 7 bases and J by 3 bases, leaving 20 bases between them. Germline values: CDR1 LNHDA, CDR2 SQIVND (reference sequence). The DNA for the CDR3 is TGTGCCAGTAAGAATGGGCCTTCGAAGGGGACAGATACGCAGTATTTT. Translation: CASKNGPSKGTDTQYF.

J is TRBJ2-2 and V is TRBV30, with 7 bases lining up with TRBD1. This CDR3 is 15 amino acids long. V was pared by 0 bases and J by 3 bases, with 4 bases of the junction left unmatched. Germline V lookup: CDR1 GTSNPN, CDR2 SVGIG (reference sequence). CDR3 in amino acids: CAWSVGQGDTGELFF. The CDR3 coding sequence is TGTGCCTGGAGTGTGGGTCAGGGGGACACCGGGGAGCTGTTTTTT.

The chain combines TRBV6-6 with TRBJ2-1, with 9 bases lining up with TRBD2. V shed 2 bases, J shed 9 bases, and the junction held 5 bases outside the gene matches. This CDR3 comprises 14 residues. CDR1 and CDR2 (germline): MNHNY, SVGAGI (reference sequence). Here the CDR3 reads CASSYGVAGVEQFF. The CDR3 DNA reads as TGTGCCAGCAGTTACGGGGTAGCGGGAGTTGAGCAGTTCTTC.

The chain has TRBV6-6 and TRBJ1-5; 8 nucleotides agree with TRBD1. CDR3 length: 15 amino acids. Germline loops: CDR1 MNHNY, CDR2 SVGAGI (reference sequence). Trimming at V came to 6 bases and at J to 4 bases, leaving 8 bases not matched to a gene. Written as DNA, the CDR3 is TGTGCCAGCAGCCTGGGACAGGAGATAAATCAGCCCCAGCATTTT. It is translated as CASSLGQEINQPQHF.

The chain combines TRBV7-6 with TRBJ2-2, with TRBD1 as a possible D gene (7 bases). The CDR3 consists of 15 residues. The V end was cut by 5 bases, the J end by 4 bases, with 14 bases between. From germline, CDR1 is SGHVS and CDR2 FNYEAQ. The CDR3 region has the DNA TGTGCCAGCAGCCCCCGCGGGACAGTCACCGGGGAGCTGTTTTTT. It translates to CASSPRGTVTGELFF.

The CDR3 loop reads CASNPIDRGPIEAFF. The CDR3 region has the DNA TGTGCCAGCAACCCGATCGACAGGGGACCGATAGAAGCTTTCTTT. V is TRBV2 and J is TRBJ1-1, with 8 bases that match TRBD1. Trimming removed 7 bases from V and 8 bases from J; junction bases left unmatched: 15. The CDR3 is 15 amino acids. The germline V gene has CDR1 SNHLY and CDR2 FYNNEI.

This rearrangement joins TRBV7-9 to TRBJ2-5; 12 bases agree with TRBD2. The CDR3 length is 17 residues. CDR1 SEHNR and CDR2 FQNEAQ come from the germline V gene (reference sequence). V lost 2 bases and J lost 5; bases outside the gene matches: 9. In DNA, the CDR3 is TGTGCCAGCAGCTTAAGACTAGCGGGGGCTGGGGTGGAGACCCAGTACTTC. This sequence encodes CASSLRLAGAGVETQYF.

This clone showed up just once. V is TRBV29-1 and J is TRBJ2-7, with D unresolved. CDR1 is SQVTM and CDR2 is ANQGSEA in the germline V gene. CDR3 length: 13 amino acids. V lost 2 bases to trimming and J lost 2 bases, with 10 bases between them. The DNA for the CDR3 is TGCAGCGTTGAATCTGCAGAACCCTACGAGCAGTACTTC. It translates to CSVESAEPYEQYF.

The V gene is TRBV27, the J gene TRBJ1-2, with TRBD1 matching 9 bases. Trimming took 6 bases from V and 5 from J; bases not matched to a gene: 4. This CDR3 is built from 13 residues. Germline CDR1 reads MNHEY; CDR2 reads SMNVEV (reference sequence). The CDR3 DNA follows: TGTGCCAGCAGCCGGGACAGGGATTATGGCTACACCTTC. Translated, it gives CASSRDRDYGYTF.

The V call is TRBV5-5, the J call TRBJ1-6; D is undetermined. Germline V gene data show CDR1 as SGHKS and CDR2 as YYEKEE (reference sequence). CDR3 length equals 15 residues. V dropped 4 bases and J dropped 5 bases, with 13 bases sitting between them. CDR3 sequence: CASSPPGGDNSPLHF. DNA of the CDR3: TGTGCCAGCAGCCCCCCCGGCGGGGATAATTCACCCCTCCACTTT. Together with reference TRBV5-5 and TRBJ1-6, the CDR3 gives the full variable domain: DAGVTQSPTHLIKTRGQQVTLRCSPISGHKSVSWYQQVLGQGPQFIFQYYEKEERGRGNFPDRFSARQFPNYSSELNVNALLLGDSALYLCASSPPGGDNSPLHFGNGTRLTVT.

As concerns this clone: At one boundary the junction diverges from the germline segment, which might be a read error. V and J are TRBV7-9 and TRBJ1-1, with TRBD1 identical over 7 bases. The CDR3 length is 17 residues. CDR1 is SEHNR, CDR2 FQNEAQ, per germline (reference sequence). DNA for the CDR3: TGTTCCAGCAGCTTAGGGAGGACAGGTATCATGAACACTGAAGCTTTCTTT. This encodes CSSSLGRTGIMNTEAFF.

This clone was seen more than once but under ten times. The chain carries TRBV7-2 and TRBJ1-1; D perhaps matches TRBD1 (6 bases). Germline V gene lookup returns CDR1 SGHTA and CDR2 FQGNSA. This CDR3 is built from 14 residues. V was trimmed by 5 bases and J by 10 bases, leaving 20 bases between them. DNA of the CDR3: TGTGCCAGCAGCCTCACAGGGAGCCCGGGAGGAGCTTTCTTT. The encoded protein is CASSLTGSPGGAFF. The whole variable domain, filled in from reference TRBV7-2 and TRBJ1-1, reads GAGVSQSPSNKVTEKGKDVELRCDPISGHTALYWYRQSLGQGLEFLIYFQGNSAPDKSGLPSDRFSAERTGGSVSTLTIQRTQQEDSAVYLCASSLTGSPGGAFFGQGTRLTVV.

The V and J genes are TRBV7-9 and TRBJ2-5; D is unclear. Near its end, the DNA agrees better with TRBJ2-7, so the J call may be wrong. The germline V gene encodes CDR1 SEHNR and CDR2 FQNEAQ (reference sequence). The CDR3 has 13 residues. DNA of the CDR3: TGTGCCAGCAGCTTAGCCGGTCCCTACGAGCAGTACTTC. This encodes CASSLAGPYEQYF.

CDR3 coding DNA: TGTGCCATCAGAACAGGTTCAGGCTACACCTTC. It codes for CAIRTGSGYTF. The V gene is TRBV19, the J gene TRBJ1-2; D may be TRBD1 (5 bases). CDR1 is LNHDA, CDR2 SQIVND, per germline (reference sequence). V was cut by 10 bases and J by 8 bases, with 14 bases left in between. This CDR3 is 11 amino acids long. The complete variable domain, with remaining parts taken from reference TRBV19 and TRBJ1-2, reads DGGITQSPKYLFRKEGQNVTLSCEQNLNHDAMYWYRQDPGQGLRLIYYSQIVNDFQKGDIAEGYSVSREKKESFPLTVTSAQKNPTAFYLCAIRTGSGYTFGSGTRLTVV.

This clone is labeled as medium-sized. The chain is built from TRBV7-9 and TRBJ1-3; maybe TRBD1 (5 bases). This CDR3 is built from 14 residues. Germline loops: CDR1 SEHNR, CDR2 FQNEAQ (reference sequence). V gave up 3 bases and J gave up 3 bases, with 9 bases separating them. The CDR3 spells CASSFDSVGNTIYF. The DNA for the CDR3 is TGTGCCAGCAGCTTCGACAGCGTTGGAAACACCATATATTTT.

V usage is TRBV18 and J usage is TRBJ2-5; D unresolved. The V gene lost 6 bases and the J gene lost 5 bases, with 16 bases spanning the gap. The CDR3 runs 14 residues. The germline V gene has CDR1 KGHSH and CDR2 LQKENI. The DNA for the CDR3 is TGTGCCAGCTCTCACGACACCCGCCAGGAGACCCAGTACTTC. Amino acid sequence: CASSHDTRQETQYF.

The rearrangement joins TRBV18 to TRBJ2-1; the match to TRBD2 covers 13 bases. Losses at the gene ends were 5 bases for V and 10 bases for J; bases not matched to a gene: 17. CDR1 is KGHSH and CDR2 is LQKENI in the germline V gene. The CDR3 is made up of 18 amino acids. The CDR3 DNA follows: TGTGCCAGCTCATCCGCCCCGGCCGGGACTAGCGGGACGGACGAGCAGTTCTTC. Translating it yields CASSSAPAGTSGTDEQFF.

The chain recombines TRBV2 with TRBJ2-7, with 9 bases identical to TRBD1. The CDR3 covers 13 residues. V was clipped by 8 bases and J by 4 bases; unmatched bases: 6. Germline V gene data show CDR1 as SNHLY and CDR2 as FYNNEI. The CDR3 nucleotides read TGTGCCAGCGGACAGGGGATTTTATACGAGCAGTACTTC. Residues: CASGQGILYEQYF.

The chain combines TRBV7-9 with TRBJ2-4, with 8 bases matching TRBD2. V was pared by 5 bases and J by 0 bases, with 9 bases of the junction left unmatched. Germline-derived CDR1 and CDR2 are SEHNR and FQNEAQ (reference sequence). The CDR3 is 17 amino acids. Here the CDR3 reads CASSPSGGGAAKNIQYF. In nucleotides, the CDR3 is TGTGCCAGCAGCCCCTCGGGAGGGGGGGCAGCCAAAAACATTCAGTACTTC.